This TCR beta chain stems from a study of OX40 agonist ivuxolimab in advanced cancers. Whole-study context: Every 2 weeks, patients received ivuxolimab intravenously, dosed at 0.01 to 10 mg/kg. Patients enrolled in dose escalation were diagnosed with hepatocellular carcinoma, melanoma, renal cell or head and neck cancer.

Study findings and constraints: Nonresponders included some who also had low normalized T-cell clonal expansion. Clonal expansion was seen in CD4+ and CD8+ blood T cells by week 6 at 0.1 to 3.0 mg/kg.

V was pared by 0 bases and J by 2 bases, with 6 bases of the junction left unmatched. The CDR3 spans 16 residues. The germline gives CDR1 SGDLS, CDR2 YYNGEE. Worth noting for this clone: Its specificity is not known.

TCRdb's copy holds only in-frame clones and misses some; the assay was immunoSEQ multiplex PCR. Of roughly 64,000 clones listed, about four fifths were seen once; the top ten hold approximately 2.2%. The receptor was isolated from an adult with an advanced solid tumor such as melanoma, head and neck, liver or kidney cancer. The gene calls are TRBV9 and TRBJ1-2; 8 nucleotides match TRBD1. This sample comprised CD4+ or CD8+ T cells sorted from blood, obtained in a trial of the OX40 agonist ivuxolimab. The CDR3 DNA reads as TGTGCCAGCAGCGTAGACGGGACAGGCACAAACTATGGCTACACCTTC. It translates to CASSVDGTGTNYGYTF.